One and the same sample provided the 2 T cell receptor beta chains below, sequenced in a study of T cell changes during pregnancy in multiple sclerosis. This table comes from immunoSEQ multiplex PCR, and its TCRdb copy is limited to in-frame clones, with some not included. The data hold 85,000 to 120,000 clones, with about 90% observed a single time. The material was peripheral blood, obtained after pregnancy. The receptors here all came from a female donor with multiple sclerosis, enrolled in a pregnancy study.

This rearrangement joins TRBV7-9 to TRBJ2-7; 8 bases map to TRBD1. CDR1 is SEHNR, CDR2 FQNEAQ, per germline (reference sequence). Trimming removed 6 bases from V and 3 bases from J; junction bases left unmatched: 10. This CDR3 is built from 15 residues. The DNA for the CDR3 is TGTGCCAGCAGTCAAGGGACAGGAAAGGACTACGAGCAGTACTTC. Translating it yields CASSQGTGKDYEQYF.

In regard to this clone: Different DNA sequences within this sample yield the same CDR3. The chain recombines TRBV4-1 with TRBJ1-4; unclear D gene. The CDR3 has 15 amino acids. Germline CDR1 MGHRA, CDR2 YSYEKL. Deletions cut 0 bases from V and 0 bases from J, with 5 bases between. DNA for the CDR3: TGCGCCAGCAGCCAAGAGACTGCAACTAATGAAAAACTGTTTTTT. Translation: CASSQETATNEKLFF.